This passage covers 28 T cell receptor beta chains from one sample sequenced in a study of T cells after yellow fever vaccination. MiXCR was run by TCRdb on the 5' RACE reads, yielding one entry per CDR3 protein. The sample holds some 390,000 distinct CDR3 sequences; around 20% are singletons and the top ten take roughly a sixth. Sequenced material: PBMCs, taken before the yellow fever booster vaccination. Receptors originate from a young man who received the YFV17D yellow fever vaccine.

The rearrangement links TRBV10-3 to TRBJ2-1, with TRBD2 identical over 8 bases. The CDR3 consists of 18 residues. V was clipped by 4 bases and J by 0 bases; unmatched bases: 11. Germline lookup yields CDR1 ENHRY and CDR2 SYGVKD. The chain's CDR3 is CAISGTNLAGSSYNEQFF. CDR3 bases: TGTGCCATCAGTGGGACGAATTTAGCGGGGAGCTCCTACAATGAGCAGTTCTTC.

This clonotype was found a few times. The V call is TRBV7-9, the J call TRBJ2-7; either TRBD1 or TRBD2 may supply D (5 bases each). This CDR3 is built from 15 residues. V was clipped by 3 bases and J by 7 bases, with 19 bases between them. CDR1 and CDR2 (germline): SEHNR, FQNEAQ (reference sequence). Here the CDR3 DNA reads TGTGCCAGCAGCTTCGGGCAGGGCGGCTGGGGGGAGCAGTACGTC. This sequence encodes CASSFGQGGWGEQYV.

This clonotype was counted at least ten times. The chain recombines TRBV6-5 with TRBJ1-6; 8 positions match TRBD1. V lost 11 bases, J lost 5 bases, and 5 bases stayed unmatched. The germline gives CDR1 MNHEY, CDR2 SVGAGI. The CDR3 has 13 amino acids. CDR3 DNA sequence: TGTGCCGTAACGGACAGGGATAATTCACCCCTCCACTTT. This encodes CAVTDRDNSPLHF.

This chain connects TRBV7-2 to TRBJ1-5; no reliable D call. The CDR3 has 14 residues. Germline-derived CDR1 and CDR2 are SGHTA and FQGNSA. V was shortened by 1 base and J by 7 bases, with 11 bases between the two germline ends. In DNA form, the CDR3 reads TGTGCCAGCAGCTTAGGGGGTGTGAGGCAGCCCCAGCATTTT. Amino acid sequence: CASSLGGVRQPQHF.

The chain uses TRBV27 and TRBJ1-1, with 10 bases fitting TRBD1. Germline-derived CDR1 and CDR2 are MNHEY and SMNVEV (reference sequence). The J segment lost 4 bases and the V segment lost 5 bases, leaving 7 bases of the junction unmatched. This CDR3 is built from 15 residues. CDR3 protein: CASSPGGTGVTEAFF. For the CDR3, the DNA is TGTGCCAGCAGTCCTGGAGGGACAGGGGTCACTGAAGCTTTCTTT.

The chain links TRBV6-2 or TRBV6-3 to TRBJ2-7; no reliable D call. The CDR3 covers 14 residues. Germline CDR1 reads MNHEY; CDR2 reads SVGEGT. V lost 2 bases, J lost 3 bases, and 11 bases lay in between. Here the CDR3 DNA reads TGTGCCAGCAGTTACCTGGGGTTTGGCTACGAGCAGTACGTC. This encodes CASSYLGFGYEQYV.

A single count supports this clonotype. This sequence joins TRBV27 and TRBJ2-2, with no clear D. V was clipped by 3 bases and J by 1 base, with 9 bases between them. Germline lookup yields CDR1 MNHEY and CDR2 SMNVEV (reference sequence). The CDR3 has 15 residues. CDR3: CASSLQQMNTGELFF. The CDR3 DNA follows: TGTGCCAGCAGTTTGCAACAGATGAACACCGGGGAGCTGTTTTTT.

This chain connects TRBV27 to TRBJ1-4, with D tentatively TRBD1 (6 bases). Trimming removed 5 bases at V and 8 bases at J, with 15 bases between. The CDR3 spans 14 residues. The germline CDR1 and CDR2 sequences are MNHEY and SMNVEV (reference sequence). The CDR3 DNA is TGTGCCAGCAGTCTAAACCGGGACACAGAAAAACTGTTTTTT. Protein product: CASSLNRDTEKLFF.

This sequence joins TRBV9 and TRBJ1-3, with D possibly matching TRBD1 (6 bases). Germline V CDR1 and CDR2: SGDLS, YYNGEE. V was shortened by 3 bases and J by 3 bases, with 7 bases between the two germline ends. This CDR3 spans 13 amino acids. Written as DNA, the CDR3 is TGTGCCAGCAGCGGACAGGATGGAAACACCATATATTTT. Translated, it gives CASSGQDGNTIYF.

The chain joins TRBV7-9 to TRBJ1-3; no firm D call. The V gene lost 5 bases and the J gene lost 4 bases, with 18 bases spanning the gap. The CDR3 sequence is 16 residues long. Looked up from germline, CDR1 is SEHNR and CDR2 is FQNEAQ (reference sequence). CDR3 nucleotides: TGTGCCAGCAGCCCCCACGGGCGTGGTTTCGGAAACACCATATATTTT. This encodes CASSPHGRGFGNTIYF.

The V and J genes are TRBV4-3 and TRBJ1-5, with unresolved D. Germline V gene sequence: CDR1 LGHNA, CDR2 YSLEER. The CDR3 sequence is 13 residues long. V was pared by 4 bases and J by 5 bases, with 9 bases between. CDR3 loop: CASSRDLDQPQHF. In DNA, the CDR3 is TGCGCCAGCAGCCGGGATCTCGATCAGCCCCAGCATTTT.

The V and J genes are TRBV29-1 and TRBJ2-2, with D perhaps matching TRBD1 or TRBD2 (5 bases each). The CDR3 runs 14 residues. Trimming shortened V by 7 bases and J by 0 bases, and 12 bases separated the two germline ends. CDR1 and CDR2 (germline): SQVTM, ANQGSEA. CDR3 in amino acids: CSASRDPNTGELFF. The CDR3 DNA follows: TGCAGCGCGTCCCGGGACCCGAACACCGGGGAGCTGTTTTTT.

The chain uses TRBV12-3 or TRBV12-4 and TRBJ1-2, with 8 bases identical to TRBD1. The CDR3 spans 15 residues. Trimming removed 1 base from V and 4 bases from J; junction bases left unmatched: 5. As DNA, the CDR3 is TGTGCCAGCAGTTTAGGGGGGGGACAGGCCTATGGCTACACCTTC. Protein: CASSLGGGQAYGYTF.

The genes are TRBV5-1 and TRBJ2-7; possible D gene TRBD2, 5 bases. V was shortened by 0 bases and J by 2 bases, with 9 bases between the two germline ends. In germline, CDR1 is SGHRS, CDR2 YFSETQ. This CDR3 comprises 14 residues. The CDR3 region is CASSLVPGTYEQYF. DNA for the CDR3: TGCGCCAGCAGCTTGGTTCCGGGGACCTACGAGCAGTACTTC.

This clonotype was counted ten times or more. The genes are TRBV7-9 and TRBJ2-1; D is uncertain. The CDR3 is 14 amino acids. The V and J ends lost 1 base and 8 bases respectively, with 12 bases between them. CDR1 and CDR2 from the germline V gene are SEHNR and FQNEAQ (reference sequence). This CDR3 is CASSLEPYQYEQFF. The DNA of the CDR3 is TGTGCCAGCAGCTTAGAACCCTATCAGTATGAGCAGTTCTTC.

The chain is built from TRBV3-1 and TRBJ2-6; 11 nucleotides line up with TRBD1. The CDR3 sequence is 19 residues long. The trim removed 4 bases at V and 0 bases at J, leaving 8 bases unmatched. From germline, CDR1 is LGHDT and CDR2 YNNKEL (reference sequence). CDR3 in amino acids: CASSLYSGTGGSGANVLTF. The CDR3 nucleotides read TGTGCCAGCAGCCTCTACTCCGGGACAGGGGGCTCTGGGGCCAACGTCCTGACTTTC.

The chain employs TRBV5-1 and TRBJ2-3; perhaps TRBD1 as D (5 bases). The CDR3 consists of 14 residues. Germline assignment: CDR1 SGHRS and CDR2 YFSETQ. Trimming removed 4 bases at V and 2 bases at J, with 11 bases between. The CDR3 DNA follows: TGCGCCAGCAGCCTAGGGGAAACCACAGATACGCAGTATTTT. As protein: CASSLGETTDTQYF.

This clonotype was seen more than once but under ten times. The chain couples TRBV5-6 to TRBJ1-2; no firm D call. This CDR3 is 17 amino acids long. CDR1 is SGHDT and CDR2 is YYEEEE in the germline V gene. Trimming removed 0 bases at V and 5 bases at J, with 20 bases between. This chain's CDR3 is CASSLDFSSGTTYGYTF. The CDR3 nucleotides read TGTGCCAGCAGCTTGGATTTTTCGTCAGGAACGACGTATGGCTACACCTTC.

This clonotype was found a few times. The chain employs TRBV27 and TRBJ2-1, with 8 bases fitting TRBD1. The CDR3 length is 15 residues. Germline trimming cut 4 bases from V and 6 bases from J; bases unmatched to any gene: 8. Per the germline V gene, CDR1 is MNHEY and CDR2 is SMNVEV (reference sequence). The CDR3 spells CASSSKGTGINEQFF. CDR3 in DNA: TGTGCCAGCAGTTCGAAAGGGACAGGCATCAATGAGCAGTTCTTC.

This clonotype was seen more than once but under ten times. The rearrangement joins TRBV30 to TRBJ2-7; D call uncertain. The CDR3 length is 13 residues. Trimming took off 2 bases at V and 5 bases at J, with 13 bases between the two ends. Germline V lookup: CDR1 GTSNPN, CDR2 SVGIG (reference sequence). CDR3 DNA sequence: TGTGCCTGGAGTTTGCCCGGGCCCCACGAGCAGTACTTC. It codes for CAWSLPGPHEQYF.

The CDR3 sequence: CATSRGPGGPYEQYV. The CDR3 DNA reads TGTGCCACCAGCAGAGGGCCAGGGGGGCCCTACGAGCAGTACGTC. V gene TRBV15 combines with J gene TRBJ2-7; tentatively, D is TRBD1 (7 bases). Trimming removed 1 base at V and 2 bases at J, with 12 bases between. The CDR3 is 15 residues long. In germline, CDR1 is LNHNV, CDR2 YYDKDF (reference sequence).

Only a few counts were recorded for this clonotype. The rearrangement joins TRBV7-2 to TRBJ2-7; TRBD2 aligns across 16 bases. J was trimmed by 5 bases and V by 4 bases; bases with no gene match: 8. The germline V gene encodes CDR1 SGHTA and CDR2 FQGNSA. There are 17 residues in the CDR3. The CDR3 sequence: CASSSGTSGGADHEQYF. The CDR3 coding sequence is TGTGCCAGCAGCTCTGGGACTAGCGGGGGGGCGGACCACGAGCAGTACTTC.

This clonotype was recorded a few times. The genes are TRBV7-2 and TRBJ2-5; TRBD1 matches at 9 bases. Unmatched junction bases numbered 19, after V lost 5 bases and J lost 6 bases. Germline CDR1 SGHTA, CDR2 FQGNSA. This CDR3 has 18 residues. CDR3 region: CASSGPGQGIMRRKTQYF. In DNA form, the CDR3 reads TGTGCCAGCAGCGGACCGGGACAGGGTATTATGAGGAGGAAGACCCAGTACTTC.

This clonotype was counted once. The chain joins TRBV6-1 to TRBJ2-7; no clear D gene. The germline CDR1 and CDR2 sequences are MNHNS and SASEGT. CDR3 length: 13 residues. The V end was cut by 7 bases, the J end by 7 bases, with 17 bases between. The CDR3 DNA reads as TGTGCCAGCAAAAACTGGGTTACATGGGAGCAGTACGTC. Its translation: CASKNWVTWEQYV.

The chain couples TRBV29-1 to TRBJ2-4; D remains unclear. Trimming shortened V by 4 bases and J by 0 bases, and 7 bases separated the two germline ends. The CDR3 length is 13 residues. Germline-derived CDR1 and CDR2 are SQVTM and ANQGSEA. The CDR3 is CSVVPKAKNIQYF. CDR3 in DNA: TGCAGCGTTGTGCCCAAAGCCAAAAACATTCAGTACTTC.

The chain is built from TRBV7-2 and TRBJ1-4; possibly TRBD1 for D (5 bases). The ends were cut back, 6 bases at V and 8 bases at J, with 13 bases in the middle. CDR1 and CDR2 (germline): SGHTA, FQGNSA. CDR3 size: 13 residues. Here the CDR3 reads CASRPYGGEKLFF. The CDR3 DNA follows: TGTGCCAGCAGGCCTTATGGGGGGGAAAAACTGTTTTTT.

This rearrangement joins TRBV5-1 to TRBJ2-7, with D perhaps TRBD2 (5 bases). The V and J ends lost 0 bases and 7 bases respectively, with 14 bases between them. This CDR3 has 14 residues. Germline CDR1 SGHRS, CDR2 YFSETQ. The CDR3: CASSLGGPLWEQYV. In DNA form, the CDR3 reads TGCGCCAGCAGCTTGGGAGGGCCCCTTTGGGAGCAGTACGTC.

The CDR3 DNA reads TGTGCCAGCAGTTTGTTCAGGGCTAAAGGTACGCAGTATTTT. Translating gives CASSLFRAKGTQYF. The rearrangement uses TRBV28 and TRBJ2-3, with a possible D match to TRBD1 (5 bases). The V end lost 3 bases, the J end lost 8 bases, and 15 bases lay between the germline ends. The CDR3 is 14 residues long. Germline V lookup: CDR1 MDHEN, CDR2 SYDVKM.